Listed below are T cell receptor beta chains from one sample, sequenced in a study of CD8+ T cells in alopecia areata. Measured with immunoSEQ multiplex PCR; TCRdb has only the in-frame clones, and not every one. The sample has about 70,000 clones, around 29% seen once. The sequences come from CD8+ T cells sorted from blood, collected at week 4, from a patient treated with tofacitinib. The receptors here all came from a human donor with alopecia areata. The CDR3 runs from the conserved cysteine through the conserved F or W. Each record gives: CDR3 length, V gene, J gene, CDR3 protein.

length: 14; V: TRBV7-9; J: TRBJ2-7; CDR3: CASSFSGGAYEQYF
length: 13; V: TRBV30; J: TRBJ2-7; CDR3: CAWSWTGGYEQYF
length: 14; V: TRBV29-1; J: TRBJ1-1; CDR3: CSAPDPGENTEAFF
length: 14; V: TRBV15; J: TRBJ1-5; CDR3: CATSRDLGNQPQHF
length: 15; V: TRBV7-9; J: TRBJ2-5; CDR3: CASSLASMGQETQYF
length: 14; V: TRBV27; J: TRBJ2-2; CDR3: CASMGTGGTGELFF
length: 13; V: TRBV29-1; J: TRBJ2-7; CDR3: CSGTGVRLGEQYF
length: 15; V: TRBV23-1; J: TRBJ1-4; CDR3: CASSQLRGLIRKLFF
length: 13; V: TRBV30; J: TRBJ2-7; CDR3: CAWMTGYSYEQYF
length: 14; V: TRBV7-9; J: TRBJ2-2; CDR3: CASSQTVNTGELFF
length: 11; V: TRBV14; J: TRBJ1-2; CDR3: CASSQGWGYTF
length: 15; V: TRBV5-4; J: TRBJ2-7; CDR3: CASSVTSGGSYEQYF
length: 12; V: TRBV5-4; J: TRBJ2-5; CDR3: CASSSGEKTQYF
length: 15; V: TRBV5-1; J: TRBJ2-7; CDR3: CASSPSSGGAYEQYF
length: 14; V: TRBV27; J: TRBJ1-5; CDR3: CASSPRGGGGPQHF
length: 15; V: TRBV27; J: TRBJ1-4; CDR3: CASSLVARGTEKLFF
length: 15; V: TRBV6-1; J: TRBJ2-5; CDR3: CASSELRAIEETQYF
length: 14; V: TRBV19; J: TRBJ1-4; CDR3: CASSMSPNDEKLFF
length: 14; V: TRBV19; J: TRBJ1-1; CDR3: CASNYGGTTSEAFF
length: 15; V: TRBV29-1; J: TRBJ2-7; CDR3: CSVEIPGHKAYEQYF
length: 12; V: TRBV29-1; J: TRBJ1-1; CDR3: CSVALEARGAFF
length: 13; V: TRBV19; J: TRBJ2-1; CDR3: CASSTYRVDEQFF
length: 15; V: TRBV30; J: TRBJ2-6; CDR3: CAWSLSWSGANVLTF
length: 13; V: TRBV5-4; J: TRBJ1-1; CDR3: CASSSPGGSEAFF
length: 13; V: TRBV28; J: TRBJ2-2; CDR3: CASSLDNTGELFF
length: 18; V: TRBV7-9; J: TRBJ2-4; CDR3: CASSAGDRGGLAKNIQYF
length: 16; V: TRBV11-1; J: TRBJ1-4; CDR3: CASSARDRGTNEKLFF
length: 14; V: TRBV29-1; J: TRBJ2-2; CDR3: CSASSGRAGGELFF
length: 13; V: TRBV30; J: TRBJ2-1; CDR3: CAWSVGGGDEQFF
length: 12; V: TRBV10-3; J: TRBJ2-7; CDR3: CAVRDIFYEQYF
length: 15; V: TRBV6-1; J: TRBJ1-4; CDR3: CASSKTEATNEKLFF
length: 12; V: TRBV29-1; J: TRBJ2-7; CDR3: CSVGDGSYEQYF
length: 15; V: TRBV15; J: TRBJ2-3; CDR3: CATSTIAGGTDTQYF
length: 17; V: TRBV5-8; J: TRBJ2-7; CDR3: CASSQVALGTGGLGQYF
length: 11; V: TRBV29-1; J: TRBJ2-7; CDR3: CSVGGDYEQYF
length: 13; V: TRBV29-1; J: TRBJ2-1; CDR3: CSPRTYPYNEQFF
length: 18; V: TRBV2; J: TRBJ2-3; CDR3: CASTIQRADPAPTDTQYF
length: 12; V: TRBV9; J: TRBJ2-5; CDR3: CASSVGFETQYF
length: 16; V: TRBV5-1; J: TRBJ1-1; CDR3: CASTLGDRQIVTEAFF
length: 9; V: TRBV6-5; J: TRBJ2-1; CDR3: CASGHEQFF
length: 13; V: TRBV29-1; J: TRBJ2-7; CDR3: CSVGQGMSYEQYF
length: 15; V: TRBV7-9; J: TRBJ2-7; CDR3: CASSHTTQETYEQYF
length: 15; V: TRBV14; J: TRBJ2-3; CDR3: CASSQVAGGVDTQYF
length: 16; V: TRBV4-1; J: TRBJ2-7; CDR3: CASSQDWRTNYYEQYF
length: 16; V: TRBV29-1; J: TRBJ2-5; CDR3: CSVDPTGREGPETQYF
length: 14; V: TRBV7-9; J: TRBJ1-5; CDR3: CASSAGGGGQPQHF
length: 13; V: TRBV14; J: TRBJ1-2; CDR3: CASSPSGVYGYTF
length: 12; V: TRBV30; J: TRBJ1-1; CDR3: CAWTTGNTEAFF
length: 13; V: TRBV29-1; J: TRBJ2-1; CDR3: CSVNPRLADTQFF
length: 19; V: TRBV9; J: TRBJ2-2; CDR3: CASSEMGTSGRPDTGELFF
length: 14; V: TRBV29-1; J: TRBJ2-5; CDR3: CSVRVGRGQETQYF
length: 15; V: TRBV10-3; J: TRBJ2-1; CDR3: CAISESGLAGDEQFF
length: 15; V: TRBV27; J: TRBJ1-3; CDR3: CASSFDRSSGNTIYF